The 3 T cell receptor beta chains reported below all come from one sample, sequenced in a study of regulatory T cells in long-lasting Graves disease. Time point: newly diagnosed GD, antithyroid drugs for less than 3 months. From PBMCs, RNA was extracted and then used to make the TCR library. Combining iRepertoire HTBI primers with Arm-PCR of CDR3 regions, the authors built TCR beta libraries. TCRdb used MiXCR to reprocess the multiplex PCR reads, holding one entry per CDR3 protein. The table shows about 560,000 distinct CDR3 sequences, with about 16% occurring only once. The same sample was also used in a study of T cells in Graves' hyperthyroidism and ophthalmopathy.

Sequenced here: peripheral blood mononuclear cells (PBMCs), sampled at new diagnosis, from a patient treated with antithyroid drugs. These receptors were collected from a man between 18 and 29 years old with Graves disease.

This clonotype occurred once. The chain uses TRBV19 and TRBJ2-3, with 7 positions matching TRBD2. Germline V gene sequence: CDR1 LNHDA, CDR2 SQIVND (reference sequence). V shed 5 bases, J shed 3 bases, and the junction held 5 bases outside the gene matches. CDR3 length: 14 residues. The CDR3 loop is CASSPRLATDTQYF. CDR3 sequence (DNA): TGTGCCAGTAGTCCGCGACTAGCAACAGATACGCAGTATTTT.

This clonotype appeared many times. The junction departs from germline at one end; a sequencing error may be responsible. This sequence joins TRBV6-1 and TRBJ1-2; no reliable D call. The CDR3 length is 15 residues. Looked up from germline, CDR1 is MNHNS and CDR2 is SASEGT. CDR3 sequence reads: CATSARRKGGYGYTF. DNA for the CDR3: TGTGCCACCAGTGCCCGGCGGAAGGGAGGCTATGGCTACACCTTC.

This chain connects TRBV20-1 to TRBJ2-5, with a tentative D call TRBD1 (5 bases). The CDR3 runs to 19 residues. Per germline, CDR1 DFQATT and CDR2 SNEGSKA (reference sequence). V gave up 1 base and J gave up 1 base, with 25 bases separating them. CDR3 loop: CSARAGHLETNAPQETQYF. In DNA form, the CDR3 reads TGCAGTGCTAGAGCTGGACATCTAGAGACAAACGCCCCCCAAGAGACCCAGTACTTC.